The clone carrying this TCR beta chain showed up many times. TCRdb processed the 5' RACE reads anew with MiXCR; each CDR3 protein has one entry. The data contain about 320,000 distinct CDR3 sequences, roughly 4.3% of them singletons. These data belong to a study of T cells after yellow fever vaccination. Study overall: Preparing low-cell-number fractions relied on SMART-Seq v4 Ultra Low Input.

The CDR3 contains 16 residues. Germline trimming cut 7 bases from V and 7 bases from J; bases unmatched to any gene: 12. From germline, CDR1 is MNHEY and CDR2 SVGAGI. The chain links TRBV6-5 to TRBJ2-1; 11 bases line up with TRBD1. The material sequenced was PBMCs, taken 15 days after the yellow fever booster vaccination. This receptor was obtained from a man between 18 and 29 years old who received the YFV17D yellow fever vaccine. CDR3: CASTSRGTGGENEQFF. The CDR3 DNA follows: TGTGCCAGCACTTCTAGGGGGACAGGGGGGGAAAATGAGCAGTTCTTC.